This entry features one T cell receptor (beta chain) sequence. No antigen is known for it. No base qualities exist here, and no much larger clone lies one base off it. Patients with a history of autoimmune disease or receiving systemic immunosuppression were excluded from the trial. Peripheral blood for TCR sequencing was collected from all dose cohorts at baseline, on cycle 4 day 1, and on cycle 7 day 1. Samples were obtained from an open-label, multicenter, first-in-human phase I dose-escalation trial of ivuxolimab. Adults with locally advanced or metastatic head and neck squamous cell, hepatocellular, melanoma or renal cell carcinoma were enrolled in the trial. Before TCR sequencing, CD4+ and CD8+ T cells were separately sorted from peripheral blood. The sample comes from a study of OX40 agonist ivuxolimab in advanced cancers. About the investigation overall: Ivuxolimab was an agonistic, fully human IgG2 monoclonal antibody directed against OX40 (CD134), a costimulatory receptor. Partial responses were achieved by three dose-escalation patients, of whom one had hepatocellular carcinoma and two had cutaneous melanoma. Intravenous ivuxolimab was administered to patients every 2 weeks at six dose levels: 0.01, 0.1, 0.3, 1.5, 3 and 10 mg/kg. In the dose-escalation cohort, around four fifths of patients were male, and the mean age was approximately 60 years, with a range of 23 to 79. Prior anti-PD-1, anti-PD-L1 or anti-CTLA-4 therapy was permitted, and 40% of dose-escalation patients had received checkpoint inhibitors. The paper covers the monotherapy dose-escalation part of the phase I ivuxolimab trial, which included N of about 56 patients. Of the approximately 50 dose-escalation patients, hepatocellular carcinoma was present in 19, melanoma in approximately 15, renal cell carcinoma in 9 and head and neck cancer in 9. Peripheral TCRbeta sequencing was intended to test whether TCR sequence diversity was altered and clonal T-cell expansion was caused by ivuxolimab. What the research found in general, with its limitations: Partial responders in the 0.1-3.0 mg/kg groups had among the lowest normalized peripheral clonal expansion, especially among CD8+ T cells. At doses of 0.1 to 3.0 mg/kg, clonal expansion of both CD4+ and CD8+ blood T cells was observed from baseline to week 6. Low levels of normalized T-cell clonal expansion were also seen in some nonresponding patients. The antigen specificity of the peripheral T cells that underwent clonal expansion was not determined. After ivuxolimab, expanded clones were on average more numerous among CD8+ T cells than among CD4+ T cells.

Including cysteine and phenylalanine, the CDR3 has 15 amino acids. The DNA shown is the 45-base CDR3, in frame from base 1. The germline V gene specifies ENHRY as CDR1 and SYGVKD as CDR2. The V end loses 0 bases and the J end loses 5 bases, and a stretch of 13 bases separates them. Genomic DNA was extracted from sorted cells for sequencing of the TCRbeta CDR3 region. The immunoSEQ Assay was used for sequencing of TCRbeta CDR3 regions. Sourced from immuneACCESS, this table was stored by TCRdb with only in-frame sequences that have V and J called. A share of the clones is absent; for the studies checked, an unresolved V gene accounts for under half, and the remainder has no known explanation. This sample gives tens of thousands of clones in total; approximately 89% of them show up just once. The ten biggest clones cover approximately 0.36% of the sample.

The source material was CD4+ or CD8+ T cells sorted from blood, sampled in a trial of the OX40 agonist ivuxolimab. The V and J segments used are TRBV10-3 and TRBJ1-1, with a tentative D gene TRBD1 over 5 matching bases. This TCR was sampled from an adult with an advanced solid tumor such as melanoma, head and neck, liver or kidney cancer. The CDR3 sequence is CAISESNARETEAFF. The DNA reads TGTGCCATCAGTGAGTCGAATGCCAGGGAAACTGAAGCTTTCTTT.